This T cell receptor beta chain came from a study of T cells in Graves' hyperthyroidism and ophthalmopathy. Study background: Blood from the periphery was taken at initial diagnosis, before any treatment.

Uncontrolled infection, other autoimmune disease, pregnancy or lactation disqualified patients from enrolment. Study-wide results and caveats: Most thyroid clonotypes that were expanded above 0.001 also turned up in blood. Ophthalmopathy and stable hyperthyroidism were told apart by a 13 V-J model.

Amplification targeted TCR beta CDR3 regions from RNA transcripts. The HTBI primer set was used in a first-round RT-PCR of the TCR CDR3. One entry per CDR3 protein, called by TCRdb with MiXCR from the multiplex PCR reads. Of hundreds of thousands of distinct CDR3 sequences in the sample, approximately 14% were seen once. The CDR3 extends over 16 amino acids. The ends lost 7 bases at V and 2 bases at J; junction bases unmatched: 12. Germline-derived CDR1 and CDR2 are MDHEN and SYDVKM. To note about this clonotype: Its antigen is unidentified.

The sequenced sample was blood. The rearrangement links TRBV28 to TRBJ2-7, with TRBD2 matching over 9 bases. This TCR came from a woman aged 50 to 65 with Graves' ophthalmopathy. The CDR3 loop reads CASTHSKASGTYEQYF. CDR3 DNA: TGTGCCAGCACCCACTCAAAGGCTAGCGGGACCTACGAGCAGTACTTC.